There are many counts of the clone carrying this TCR beta chain. Its antigen remains unidentified. The sample originates from a study of T cells after posttransplantation cyclophosphamide. The method was immunoSEQ multiplex PCR; TCRdb's version includes in-frame clones alone and lacks a portion of them. The sample is made up of about 26,000 clones, none counted only once. Notes on the study in general: Blood and skin or GI T cell repertoires showed limited TRB overlap. Donor CD8+ memory clones often dominated recipient blood repertoires at later times. TRB clonality was highly associated with recipient CMV seropositivity and reactivation.

The related graft donor's blood sample was taken on the day of bone marrow donation. Germline-derived CDR1 and CDR2 are SNHLY and FYNNEI. The CDR3 is made up of 15 amino acids. The V segment lost 5 bases and the J segment 6 bases; nucleotides outside the gene matches: 5. The sample taken for sequencing was PBMCs. The chain employs TRBV2 and TRBJ1-6; TRBD1 matches at 9 bases. The TCR sequence derives from a man aged 50 to 59 in good health, CMV-negative, and a related stem cell transplant donor. The CDR3 region has the DNA TGTGCCAGCAGTAAGTACAGGGGGCTTAATTCACCCCTCCACTTT. Amino acids: CASSKYRGLNSPLHF.